The 13 T cell receptor beta chains below come from one sample, sequenced in a study of beta chain features in type 1 diabetes. Every isolated RNA sample was fully reverse transcribed, so sequencing captured expressed TCRB transcripts. Libraries were prepared by immunoSEQ multiplex PCR; TCRdb keeps only in-frame clonotypes and omits some of them. Among 100,000 to 150,000 clones listed, roughly a sixth were seen once. Study-wide findings and caveats: Shortening of TCRB CDR3s, moderate but significant, appeared in all four CD4+ subsets of Type 1 diabetes patients.

Their target antigens are unknown. Input material: central memory CD4+ T cells from blood. Receptors originate from a man aged 18 to 29 with type 1 diabetes.

This clone was seen more than once but under ten times. DNA of the CDR3: TGTGCCAGCAGTAACGTCGGCGAGGAGCAGTTCTTC. It yields the protein CASSNVGEEQFF. The chain has TRBV6-8 and TRBJ2-1; the D is unclear. The V and J ends lost 5 bases and 10 bases respectively, with 12 bases between them. CDR3 length: 12 amino acids. Germline assignment: CDR1 MNHGY and CDR2 SAAAGT.

The chain combines TRBV9 with TRBJ2-1; TRBD2 matches 9 bases. Per the germline V gene, CDR1 is SGDLS and CDR2 is YYNGEE. V was pared by 0 bases and J by 7 bases, with 8 bases of the junction left unmatched. This CDR3 is built from 16 residues. The CDR3 DNA is TGTGCCAGCAGCGTAGAGGTAGCGGGAGTGGGAAATGAGCAGTTCTTC. It encodes CASSVEVAGVGNEQFF.

This clone was detected only a few times. The V call is TRBV6-5, the J call TRBJ2-3, with no clear D. Germline CDR1 and CDR2: MNHEY and SVGAGI. V lost 4 bases, J lost 3 bases, and 11 bases lay in between. This CDR3 region has 14 residues. The CDR3 DNA sequence: TGTGCCAGCAGTTTACGTTACAAGACAGATACGCAGTATTTT. It translates to CASSLRYKTDTQYF.

V gene TRBV30 combines with J gene TRBJ2-7, with D perhaps matching TRBD2 (5 bases). Trimming pared 6 bases from V and 5 bases from J, leaving 20 bases between. In germline, CDR1 is GTSNPN, CDR2 SVGIG (reference sequence). The CDR3 sequence is 14 residues long. In nucleotides, the CDR3 is TGTGCCTGCCGGACGAATCTCGGGATCCACGAGCAGTACTTC. Residues: CACRTNLGIHEQYF. Full variable domain (outside the CDR3, taken from reference TRBV30 and TRBJ2-7): SQTIHQWPATLVQPVGSPLSLECTVEGTSNPNLYWYRQAAGRGLQLLFYSVGIGQISSEVPQNLSASRPQDRQFILSSKKLLLSDSGFYLCACRTNLGIHEQYFGPGTRLTVT.

The chain combines TRBV19 with TRBJ2-1; no firm D call. This CDR3 region has 14 residues. Germline lookup yields CDR1 LNHDA and CDR2 SQIVND (reference sequence). V was trimmed by 9 bases and J by 0 bases, leaving 12 bases between them. The CDR3, as DNA: TGTGCCAGCAGTCAGAGTTACTCCTACAATGAGCAGTTCTTC. Translation: CASSQSYSYNEQFF.

This clone was counted a few times. At one boundary the junction diverges from the germline segment, which might be a read error. V is TRBV5-8 and J is TRBJ1-2; D is uncertain. CDR1 is SGHTS and CDR2 is YDEGEE in the germline V gene. This CDR3 is built from 12 residues. The CDR3 sequence: CASSLNGNGYTF. The CDR3 nucleotides are TGTGCCAGCAGCTTGAATGGTAATGGCTACACTTTC.

This chain connects TRBV7-6 to TRBJ2-1, with 10 positions matching TRBD2. After removal of 1 base from V and 6 bases from J, the junction contained 6 bases not matched to a gene. The length of the CDR3 is 16 residues. Germline V gene lookup returns CDR1 SGHVS and CDR2 FNYEAQ. CDR3 nucleotide sequence: TGTGCCAGCAGCTTAGAGGCTAGCGGGGGCTCCAATGAGCAGTTCTTC. Its translation: CASSLEASGGSNEQFF.

This clone was observed a few times. V gene TRBV29-1 combines with J gene TRBJ1-5, with 8 bases identical to TRBD1. Per the germline V gene, CDR1 is SQVTM and CDR2 is ANQGSEA. The CDR3 sequence is 16 residues long. V lost 1 base and J lost 6; bases outside the gene matches: 11. CDR3 DNA: TGCAGCGTTGAAGTAAACTCAGGGGGCGCGGGTCAGCCCCAGCATTTT. This gives the protein CSVEVNSGGAGQPQHF.

The chain joins TRBV19 to TRBJ1-2, with a possible D match to TRBD1 (5 bases). The CDR3 contains 15 residues. Germline V gene sequence: CDR1 LNHDA, CDR2 SQIVND (reference sequence). With 0 bases removed from V and 2 bases from J, the gap between germline ends came to 10 bases. The CDR3 reads CASSIETELNYGYTF. CDR3 DNA: TGTGCCAGTAGTATAGAGACAGAATTAAACTATGGCTACACCTTC.

This clone was seen a few times. The CDR3 spells CASSLDQGETQYF. The CDR3, as DNA: TGTGCCAGCAGCTTAGACCAGGGGGAGACCCAGTACTTC. The rearrangement uses TRBV7-2 and TRBJ2-5, with a tentative D call TRBD1 (6 bases). Trimming removed 1 base from V and 5 bases from J, with 8 bases in between. The CDR3 runs 13 residues. Germline-derived CDR1 and CDR2 are SGHTA and FQGNSA.

This clone turned up a few times. The chain employs TRBV5-1 and TRBJ1-1; D is perhaps TRBD1 (5 bases). Germline CDR1 is SGHRS and CDR2 is YFSETQ. CDR3 length: 13 residues. V lost 2 bases, J lost 3 bases, and 8 bases lay in between. The CDR3 coding sequence is TGCGCCAGCAGCTTAGTCAGGGACACTGAAGCTTTCTTT. This encodes CASSLVRDTEAFF.

The table lists this clone with a few counts. Other DNA sequences within the sample encode an identical CDR3. The chain joins TRBV29-1 to TRBJ1-1; 8 nucleotides line up with TRBD1. V shed 7 bases, J shed 1 base, and the junction held 5 bases outside the gene matches. Per germline, CDR1 SQVTM and CDR2 ANQGSEA. This CDR3 has 13 amino acids. The CDR3 sequence: CSGGQGPNTEAFF. Written as DNA, the CDR3 is TGCAGCGGCGGACAGGGCCCGAACACTGAAGCTTTCTTT. Supplemented by reference TRBV29-1 and TRBJ1-1, the full variable domain reads SAVISQKPSRDICQRGTSLTIQCQVDSQVTMMFWYRQQPGQSLTLIATANQGSEATYESGFVIDKFPISRPNLTFSTLTVSNMSPEDSSIYLCSGGQGPNTEAFFGQGTRLTVV.

The chain carries TRBV30 and TRBJ1-4, with a tentative D call TRBD1 (5 bases). V lost 2 bases to trimming and J lost 7 bases, with 17 bases between them. The germline V gene has CDR1 GTSNPN and CDR2 SVGIG (reference sequence). There are 15 residues in the CDR3. The CDR3 coding sequence is TGTGCCTGGAGTCCCCGGGGGAGGGTCGGTGAAAAACTGTTTTTT. Translation: CAWSPRGRVGEKLFF.